This T cell receptor beta chain was captured by sequencing in a study of shared clonotypes between healthy human individuals. About this clone itself: Its specificity is not known.

Sequencing used immunoSEQ multiplex PCR; TCRdb keeps in-frame clones, though not all of them. Among more than 2,000,000 clones, more than 85% were seen once, and the ten largest hold 0.3% to 0.4%. The germline V gene has CDR1 MDHEN and CDR2 SYDVKM. This CDR3 is 13 amino acids long. Germline trimming cut 4 bases from V and 5 bases from J; bases unmatched to any gene: 3. Overall study findings and caveats: It was the few donors that limited the genetic and exposure-history diversity represented. In contrast to clonotypes shared by all four donors, non-shared clonotypes had lower generation probabilities. At large depth, rarefaction still showed sorted-subset sequencing to be incomplete.

Material: naive CD4+ T cells from PBMCs. The subset here: CD45RA+ positively selected. This sequence originates from a man aged 18-30 years in good health. Some clones in this sample may be carry-over from other donors' samples. The chain is built from TRBV28 and TRBJ1-2, with 8 bases matching TRBD1. The CDR3 sequence: CASSSRTGYGYTF. The CDR3 region has the DNA TGTGCCAGCAGTTCTCGGACAGGGTATGGCTACACCTTC.